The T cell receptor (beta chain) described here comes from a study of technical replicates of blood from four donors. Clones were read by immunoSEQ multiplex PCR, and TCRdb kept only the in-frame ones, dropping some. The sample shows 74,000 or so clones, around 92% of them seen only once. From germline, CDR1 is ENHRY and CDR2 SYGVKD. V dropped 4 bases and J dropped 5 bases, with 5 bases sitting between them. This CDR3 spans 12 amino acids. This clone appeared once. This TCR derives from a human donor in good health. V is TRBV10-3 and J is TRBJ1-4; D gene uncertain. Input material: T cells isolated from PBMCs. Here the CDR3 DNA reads TGTGCCATCAGTGCTAGGAATGAAAAACTGTTTTTT. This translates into CAISARNEKLFF.